Listed below are T cell receptor beta chains from one sample, sequenced in a study of blood T cell repertoires in COVID-19. Produced via immunoSEQ multiplex PCR; TCRdb's table is partial and in-frame only. The sample shows around 380,000 clones, approximately 87% of them seen only once. The sample comprised PBMCs or T cells enriched from blood (not recorded which). These receptors originate from a young man who had recovered from COVID-19. The CDR3 runs from the conserved cysteine through the conserved F or W. Fields, in order: V gene, J gene, clone size, D gene, CDR3 DNA, CDR3 protein. A D gene is named only where the DNA matches it firmly. Size is stated for part of the rows, as once, few or many counts, or as a class when the clone is expanded.

>TRBV7-8|TRBJ2-7|.|.
TGTGCCAGCAGCCCCTTGCCAGACTCCTACGAGCAGTACTTC
CASSPLPDSYEQYF
>TRBV6-5|TRBJ1-2|.|.
TGTGCCAGCAGCCTAAACGGCGGGTTAGGCTATGGCTACACCTTC
CASSLNGGLGYGYTF
>TRBV5-1|TRBJ2-6|few|.
TGCGCCAGCAGCTACCGGACAGCTGGGGCCAACGTCCTGACTTTC
CASSYRTAGANVLTF
>TRBV4-1|TRBJ1-5|few|.
TGCGCCAGCAGCCAAACAGACGTTAGCAATCAGCCCCAGCATTTT
CASSQTDVSNQPQHF
>TRBV12-3/TRBV12-4|TRBJ1-6|.|.
TGTGCCAGCAGTTTTTCGGGGGAATCACCCCTCCACTTT
CASSFSGESPLHF
>TRBV4-2|TRBJ2-2|.|.
TGTGCCAGCAGCCAGGGAGATAGGGCTGGGACCGGGGAGCTGTTTTTT
CASSQGDRAGTGELFF
>TRBV5-6|TRBJ1-2|.|TRBD1
TGTGCCAGCAGCTCACAGGGGAGCTATGGCTACACCTTC
CASSSQGSYGYTF
>TRBV30|TRBJ1-5|few|.
TGTGCCTGGAATTCACAAAGCAATCAGCCCCAGCATTTT
CAWNSQSNQPQHF
>TRBV6-5|TRBJ1-1|.|TRBD1
TGTGCCAGCAGGGGACAGGGTAGCACTGAAGCTTTCTTT
CASRGQGSTEAFF
>TRBV29-1|TRBJ2-1|.|TRBD1
TGCAGCGTACCCGACAGGGGTGACTACAATGAGCAGTTCTTC
CSVPDRGDYNEQFF
>TRBV28|TRBJ1-2|.|.
TGTGCCAGCAGTTACGGGTCTTATGGCTACACCTTC
CASSYGSYGYTF
>TRBV6-5|TRBJ2-3|.|.
TGTGCCAGCACCCGGGGAGCTGATACGCAGTATTTT
CASTRGADTQYF
>TRBV9|TRBJ1-1|.|.
TGTGCCAGCAGCGTAGAGGCGGGTTGGGCTGAAGCTTTCTTT
CASSVEAGWAEAFF
>TRBV5-4|TRBJ2-1|.|.
TGTGCCAGCAGCTTAGGCCCTCAGGGGCCCAATGAGCAGTTCTTC
CASSLGPQGPNEQFF
>TRBV5-4|TRBJ1-2|.|TRBD1
TGTGCCAGTTCTGGGACAGACTATGGCTACACCTTC
CASSGTDYGYTF
>TRBV4-2|TRBJ1-1|.|.
TGTGCCAGCAGCCCCAGTACTATGAACACTGAAGCTTTCTTT
CASSPSTMNTEAFF
>TRBV7-8|TRBJ2-2|.|.
TGTGCCAGCAGCCGTACATCCGGGGAGCTGTTTTTT
CASSRTSGELFF
>TRBV24-1|TRBJ2-3|.|TRBD1
TGTGCCACCAGTGATCCCGGACAGGGAAACACAGATACGCAGTATTTT
CATSDPGQGNTDTQYF
>TRBV2|TRBJ1-6|once|.
TGTGCCAGCAGTGAAGCCCCGCTCTCGGGATCACCCCTCCACTTT
CASSEAPLSGSPLHF
>TRBV9|TRBJ2-1|.|.
TGTGCCAGCGGGGGGGAGCAGTTCTTC
CASGGEQFF
>TRBV5-1|TRBJ1-1|.|.
TGCGCCAGCAGCTTGGTTCGGGGGGAGGCTGAAGCTTTCTTT
CASSLVRGEAEAFF
>TRBV19|TRBJ1-5|few|.
TGTGCCAGTAGTCCGAGAGTGGAGGGTAGCCAGCCCCAGCATTTT
CASSPRVEGSQPQHF
>TRBV12-3/TRBV12-4|TRBJ1-2|.|.
TGTGCCAGCGCCCAGGTTCTTAACTATGGCTACACCTTC
CASAQVLNYGYTF
>TRBV5-1|TRBJ1-3|.|TRBD1
TGCGCCAGCAGCTCCTATGGGCTTGGGACAGGGAGGCTAAACACCATATATTTT
CASSSYGLGTGRLNTIYF